The 26 T cell receptor beta chains below all came from one sample that was sequenced in a study of cytomegalovirus exposure and HLA in healthy donors. Primers for the PCR totalled 60 Vbeta and 13 Jbeta. The repertoire was sequenced with immunoSEQ multiplex PCR; TCRdb's copy has only in-frame clones and lacks some. The table includes roughly 250,000 clones, 80% detected once. The sequenced material came from PBMCs. Receptors originate from a girl aged 2 to 9 in good health and CMV-seronegative.

V is TRBV6-5 and J is TRBJ2-7, with 8 nucleotides matching TRBD1. V lost 6 bases and J lost 3; bases outside the gene matches: 10. Germline V gene lookup returns CDR1 MNHEY and CDR2 SVGAGI. The CDR3 contains 15 residues. The CDR3: CASRNQGATLYEQYF. The CDR3 DNA is TGTGCCAGCAGAAATCAGGGGGCTACCCTCTACGAGCAGTACTTC.

The CDR3 DNA is TGTGCCAGCAGTGAAAGCCCGGCTACGGGACAGGGAGGCGAGCAGTACTTC. This translates into CASSESPATGQGGEQYF. The genes are TRBV25-1 and TRBJ2-7; 9 bases map to TRBD1. The CDR3 runs to 17 residues. CDR1 MGHDK and CDR2 SYGVNS come from the germline V gene. With 2 bases clipped from V and 6 bases from J, the junction kept 14 bases outside the gene matches.

The chain combines TRBV7-8 with TRBJ2-2, with 8 bases identical to TRBD1. V lost 4 bases, J lost 0 bases, and 4 bases stayed unmatched. The CDR3 length is 16 residues. The germline gives CDR1 SGHVS, CDR2 FQNEAQ. CDR3 sequence reads: CASSSRTGPNTGELFF. The CDR3 DNA is TGTGCCAGCAGCTCCCGGACAGGGCCGAACACCGGGGAGCTGTTTTTT.

This rearrangement joins TRBV5-1 to TRBJ1-1, with TRBD1 identical over 10 bases. Looked up from germline, CDR1 is SGHRS and CDR2 is YFSETQ. The CDR3 runs to 14 residues. Losses at the gene ends were 4 bases for V and 4 bases for J; bases not matched to a gene: 4. The CDR3 region is CASSRTGGGTEAFF. The CDR3 DNA is TGCGCCAGCAGCAGGACAGGGGGTGGCACTGAAGCTTTCTTT.

The chain has TRBV30 and TRBJ1-1, with D possibly matching TRBD1 (5 bases). Germline V gene data show CDR1 as GTSNPN and CDR2 as SVGIG (reference sequence). The CDR3 runs to 16 residues. Trimming removed 2 bases from V and 4 bases from J, with 20 bases in between. In nucleotides, the CDR3 is TGTGCCTGGAGTCCCTACCCGCAGGGTTTGGCCACTGAAGCTTTCTTT. As protein: CAWSPYPQGLATEAFF.

This clone was detected only once. The chain recombines TRBV9 with TRBJ2-7; maybe TRBD2 (6 bases). Trimming left V 4 bases short and J 3 bases short, with 14 bases between. Germline CDR1 and CDR2: SGDLS and YYNGEE. The CDR3 runs to 14 residues. The CDR3 region is CASSPRDLVYEQYF. DNA of the CDR3: TGTGCCAGCAGCCCCCGGGACTTGGTCTACGAGCAGTACTTC.

The rearrangement uses TRBV28 and TRBJ2-1; D might be TRBD1 (5 bases). The germline V and J ends were trimmed by 3 bases and 2 bases, with 5 bases remaining between them. The length of the CDR3 is 13 residues. CDR1 is MDHEN, CDR2 SYDVKM, per germline. CDR3 DNA: TGTGCCAGCAGTTTCAGGGCCTACAATGAGCAGTTCTTC. It yields the protein CASSFRAYNEQFF. The full variable domain, rest sourced from reference TRBV28 and TRBJ2-1, is DVKVTQSSRYLVKRTGEKVFLECVQDMDHENMFWYRQDPGLGLRLIYFSYDVKMKEKGDIPEGYSVSREKKERFSLILESASTNQTSMYLCASSFRAYNEQFFGPGTRLTVL.

The gene calls are TRBV15 and TRBJ1-1; D not certain. Trimming stripped 1 base from V and 5 bases from J, with 11 bases between. This CDR3 comprises 14 residues. The germline gives CDR1 LNHNV, CDR2 YYDKDF (reference sequence). CDR3 sequence: CATSRASGRTEAFF. CDR3 in DNA: TGTGCCACCAGCAGAGCATCGGGGAGGACTGAAGCTTTCTTT.

This clone has only one observation. This chain connects TRBV2 to TRBJ2-7; D may be TRBD1 (5 bases). The CDR3 totals 15 residues. Per the germline V gene, CDR1 is SNHLY and CDR2 is FYNNEI. Trimming pared 5 bases from V and 7 bases from J, leaving 21 bases between. The CDR3 loop reads CASSNQDIRAGEQYF. CDR3 nucleotide sequence: TGTGCCAGCAGTAATCAGGATATTCGGGCAGGGGAGCAGTACTTC.

For the CDR3, the DNA is TGTGCCAGCAGTCCAGCCGTCCAGGGGGCAGAGACCCAGTACTTC. It yields the protein CASSPAVQGAETQYF. The J gene is TRBJ2-5, the V gene TRBV28, with 8 bases identical to TRBD1. V was pared by 5 bases and J by 4 bases, with 9 bases of the junction left unmatched. In germline, CDR1 is MDHEN, CDR2 SYDVKM. The CDR3 has 15 residues. Supplemented by reference TRBV28 and TRBJ2-5, the full variable domain reads DVKVTQSSRYLVKRTGEKVFLECVQDMDHENMFWYRQDPGLGLRLIYFSYDVKMKEKGDIPEGYSVSREKKERFSLILESASTNQTSMYLCASSPAVQGAETQYFGPGTRLLVL.

The genes are TRBV11-2 and TRBJ2-1; the match to TRBD2 covers 8 bases. The trim removed 4 bases at V and 3 bases at J, leaving 5 bases unmatched. This CDR3 region has 15 residues. The germline V gene encodes CDR1 SGHAT and CDR2 FQNNGV. The CDR3 DNA reads as TGTGCCAGCAGCTCCAGCGGGGGAAACTACAATGAGCAGTTCTTC. It translates to CASSSSGGNYNEQFF. The whole variable domain, filled in from reference TRBV11-2 and TRBJ2-1, reads EAGVAQSPRYKIIEKRQSVAFWCNPISGHATLYWYQQILGQGPKLLIQFQNNGVVDDSQLPKDRFSAERLKGVDSTLKIQPAKLEDSAVYLCASSSSGGNYNEQFFGPGTRLTVL.

The chain is built from TRBV9 and TRBJ2-1, with a tentative D call TRBD2 (6 bases). The V gene lost 0 bases and the J gene lost 0 bases, with 7 bases spanning the gap. This CDR3 spans 15 amino acids. CDR1 and CDR2 from the germline V gene are SGDLS and YYNGEE. The DNA for the CDR3 is TGTGCCAGCAGCGTAGGACTAGGCTCCTACAATGAGCAGTTCTTC. Protein product: CASSVGLGSYNEQFF. Full variable domain (remainder filled in from reference TRBV9 and TRBJ2-1): DSGVTQTPKHLITATGQRVTLRCSPRSGDLSVYWYQQSLDQGLQFLIQYYNGEERAKGNILERFSAQQFPDLHSELNLSSLELGDSALYFCASSVGLGSYNEQFFGPGTRLTVL.

This chain joins TRBV5-4 and TRBJ2-1, with a tentative D call TRBD1 (6 bases). Per the germline V gene, CDR1 is SGHNT and CDR2 is YYREEE (reference sequence). The V and J ends lost 5 bases and 13 bases respectively, with 16 bases between them. This CDR3 is 12 amino acids long. The DNA for the CDR3 is TGTGCCAGCAGATCTACAGGGTCGGTACAGTTCTTC. Translation: CASRSTGSVQFF.

The genes are TRBV5-1 and TRBJ2-7; possible D gene TRBD2, 5 bases. Trimming stripped 1 base from V and 2 bases from J, with 7 bases between. The CDR3 has 13 residues. Germline V CDR1 and CDR2: SGHRS, YFSETQ. The CDR3 protein is CASSLSGTYEQYF. The CDR3 nucleotides are TGCGCCAGCAGCTTGAGCGGTACCTACGAGCAGTACTTC.

CDR3 sequence reads: CASSLYSRGAVRNEKLFF. The CDR3 nucleotides read TGTGCCAGCAGCTTGTATTCGCGGGGGGCTGTGCGAAATGAAAAACTGTTTTTT. The V gene is TRBV7-6, the J gene TRBJ1-4, with a possible D match to TRBD1 (6 bases). CDR1 and CDR2 (germline): SGHVS, FNYEAQ. Trimming stripped 3 bases from V and 5 bases from J, with 22 bases between. This CDR3 has 18 amino acids.

This clone was detected only a few times. V usage is TRBV10-3 and J usage is TRBJ1-2; 8 positions agree with TRBD1. This CDR3 is 14 amino acids long. Germline V gene sequence: CDR1 ENHRY, CDR2 SYGVKD. Trimming cost V 10 bases and J 0 bases; bases outside gene matches: 7. The CDR3 loop is CATGTGSANYGYTF. CDR3 bases: TGTGCCACCGGGACAGGCTCAGCTAACTATGGCTACACCTTC.

Details on this clone: The same CDR3 also results from other DNA sequences found in this sample. The rearrangement links TRBV18 to TRBJ2-5; TRBD1 agrees at 8 bases. The junction had 0 bases not matched to a gene; V was cut back by 1 base and J by 5 bases. Per germline, CDR1 KGHSH and CDR2 LQKENI. CDR3 length: 13 amino acids. The CDR3 reads CASSPRTGETQYF. The CDR3 DNA is TGTGCCAGCTCACCACGGACAGGGGAGACCCAGTACTTC.

The V call is TRBV6-5, the J call TRBJ1-1; TRBD1 is a possible D gene (6 bases). This CDR3 contains 15 residues. Germline CDR1 is MNHEY and CDR2 is SVGAGI. The V end was cut by 0 bases, the J end by 5 bases, with 13 bases between. DNA for the CDR3: TGTGCCAGCAGTTACTCGACCAGGGGTGGGACTGAAGCTTTCTTT. The encoded protein is CASSYSTRGGTEAFF.

The chain employs TRBV5-1 and TRBJ2-2; 8 bases match TRBD2. Germline CDR1 SGHRS, CDR2 YFSETQ. The CDR3 is 18 residues long. Trimming took 0 bases from V and 4 from J; bases not matched to a gene: 11. CDR3 loop: CASSLASAGGGPTGELFF. DNA of the CDR3: TGCGCCAGCAGCTTGGCCTCTGCGGGGGGTGGTCCCACCGGGGAGCTGTTTTTT.

In this sample, this clone turned up once. The gene calls are TRBV9 and TRBJ1-1, with 8 nucleotides matching TRBD1. This CDR3 has 14 residues. J lost 8 bases, V lost 4 bases, and 10 bases had no gene match. Germline CDR1 SGDLS, CDR2 YYNGEE. As DNA, the CDR3 is TGTGCCAGCAGCCCCCGCAGACAGGGGCTAGAAGCTTTCTTT. Translating it yields CASSPRRQGLEAFF.

The gene calls are TRBV7-9 and TRBJ1-2; no clear D. CDR3 size: 13 residues. Deletions cut 0 bases from V and 4 bases from J, with 6 bases between. Germline values: CDR1 SEHNR, CDR2 FQNEAQ (reference sequence). The DNA of the CDR3 is TGTGCCAGCAGCTTAGCTCTTTTCTATGGCTACACCTTC. Protein product: CASSLALFYGYTF.

The chain has TRBV14 and TRBJ1-2; D not certain. Trimming left V 4 bases short and J 3 bases short, with 9 bases between. Per the germline V gene, CDR1 is SGHDN and CDR2 is FVKESK. CDR3 length: 13 amino acids. In nucleotides, the CDR3 is TGTGCCAGCAGCCTGTATAATCACTATGGCTACACCTTC. Translating gives CASSLYNHYGYTF.

This clone was recorded only once. The rearrangement uses TRBV11-2 and TRBJ2-7, with D tentatively TRBD2 (6 bases). Trimming removed 1 base from V and 2 bases from J, with 18 bases in between. Germline CDR1 reads SGHAT; CDR2 reads FQNNGV. This CDR3 is built from 17 residues. This CDR3 is CASSLVPKGGVPYEQYF. The CDR3 coding sequence is TGTGCCAGCAGCTTAGTACCCAAGGGCGGGGTACCCTACGAGCAGTACTTC. Using reference TRBV11-2 and TRBJ2-7 for the parts outside the CDR3, the full variable domain is EAGVAQSPRYKIIEKRQSVAFWCNPISGHATLYWYQQILGQGPKLLIQFQNNGVVDDSQLPKDRFSAERLKGVDSTLKIQPAKLEDSAVYLCASSLVPKGGVPYEQYFGPGTRLTVT.

This chain connects TRBV4-1 to TRBJ2-1, with D maybe TRBD2 (5 bases). The germline V gene has CDR1 MGHRA and CDR2 YSYEKL. Trimming removed 1 base from V and 5 bases from J, with 18 bases in between. This CDR3 is 17 amino acids long. CDR3 nucleotides: TGCGCCAGCAGCCAAGCGTTTAATCGGGGTACTCACAATGAGCAGTTCTTC. It encodes CASSQAFNRGTHNEQFF.

This clone was seen a few times. The rearrangement uses TRBV4-1 and TRBJ2-1; 8 bases map to TRBD2. V gave up 1 base and J gave up 8 bases; unmatched junction bases: 16. Germline V gives CDR1 MGHRA, CDR2 YSYEKL. This CDR3 comprises 18 residues. The chain's CDR3 is CASSQGFASGSKEDEQFF. In DNA form, the CDR3 reads TGCGCCAGCAGCCAAGGTTTCGCGAGCGGGAGTAAGGAGGATGAGCAGTTCTTC.

The chain joins TRBV7-2 to TRBJ2-5; TRBD1 matches 11 bases. The CDR3 runs to 16 residues. Germline trimming cut 6 bases from V and 4 bases from J; bases unmatched to any gene: 10. The germline CDR1 and CDR2 sequences are SGHTA and FQGNSA. The CDR3 nucleotides read TGTGCCAGCAGTCTTACCGGGACAGGGGGACGAGAGACCCAGTACTTC. Its protein is CASSLTGTGGRETQYF. Full variable domain (missing parts from reference TRBV7-2 and TRBJ2-5): GAGVSQSPSNKVTEKGKDVELRCDPISGHTALYWYRQSLGQGLEFLIYFQGNSAPDKSGLPSDRFSAERTGGSVSTLTIQRTQQEDSAVYLCASSLTGTGGRETQYFGPGTRLLVL.